This T cell receptor (beta chain) derives from a study of long-term antiretroviral therapy in people with HIV. Survey-level resolution applied to immunoSEQ assay v3.0. Data came from immunoSEQ multiplex PCR; TCRdb stores just in-frame clones and leaves some out. The table has roughly 37,000 clones, 80% seen once. The CDR3 contains 13 residues. V lost 0 bases to trimming and J lost 9 bases, with 9 bases between them. The germline gives CDR1 MNHEY, CDR2 SVGAGI. The TCR originated in a man aged 25-40 years with HIV. The source was unsorted PBMCs, collected 3.4 years after starting antiretroviral therapy. The genes are TRBV6-5 and TRBJ1-5; D unclear. The CDR3 region is CASSYSDLGPQHF. CDR3 DNA sequence: TGTGCCAGCAGTTACTCAGATTTGGGGCCCCAGCATTTT.